This T cell receptor beta chain was documented in a study of CD8+CD57+ T cells in acquired aplastic anemia. Study in general: Sorted CD4+ and CD8+ cells yielded around 3.2 ug of DNA on average. Healthy donors gave approximately 10 million reads on average for CD4+ cells.

A remark on this clonotype: The missing conserved phenylalanine or tryptophan at the end of this CDR3 makes a read error likely.

The germline V and J ends were trimmed by 2 bases and 1 base, with 11 bases remaining between them. CDR1 is ENHRY and CDR2 is SYGVKD in the germline V gene. The CDR3 runs 15 residues. TCR beta VDJ and CDR3 profiles were obtained from a genomic DNA template. One entry per CDR3 protein, called by TCRdb with MiXCR from the reads. Among about 160,000 distinct CDR3 sequences listed, around 45% were seen once. Sample: sorted CD4+, CD8+, or CD8+CD57+ T cells (not recorded which) from PBMCs. This sequence was found in a human donor in good health. The chain uses TRBV10-3 and TRBJ2-5; D unclear. CDR3 sequence: CAISERAKGQETQYC. The CDR3 DNA sequence: TGTGCCATCAGTGAGAGGGCCAAGGGCCAAGAGACCCAGTACTGC.